This section outlines one T cell receptor (beta chain) sequence together with its context. What it binds is not known. The data derive from a study of cytomegalovirus exposure and HLA in healthy donors. General study findings and limits: Highly shared variants forming one cluster were likely a sequencing artifact. Investigators reported 150 to 200 TCR beta chains as tied to cytomegalovirus. In an earlier analysis, productive rearrangement rates for most beta V segments clustered near 87% or 30%.

The study ran its PCR with 60 Vbeta and 13 Jbeta primers. Profiled with immunoSEQ multiplex PCR; TCRdb holds only in-frame clones, not every one. The table shows 90,000 to 140,000 clones, with 75% to 85% occurring only once. Sequenced: PBMCs. The receptor was isolated from a man under 40 in good health and CMV-seronegative.

The CDR3 protein is CASGGTRAAGELFF. The CDR3 DNA reads TGTGCCAGCGGTGGGACTCGAGCGGCCGGGGAGCTGTTTTTT. The rearrangement links TRBV9 to TRBJ2-2; D is possibly TRBD2 (6 bases). With 7 bases removed from V and 6 bases from J, the gap between germline ends came to 16 bases. There are 14 residues in the CDR3. Germline CDR1 is SGDLS and CDR2 is YYNGEE.